Here is one T cell receptor (beta chain) with its context. The antigen is not known. Relative to the germline gene, one junction end is altered; a read error may explain this. This specimen includes other DNA sequences encoding the same CDR3. The data belong to a study of cytomegalovirus exposure and HLA in healthy donors. Despite likely unrecorded immune exposures, the donors were nominally healthy at the time of sampling. Study-wide results and limits: It was 164 TCR beta chains that were listed as cytomegalovirus-associated. Later analysis associated a missense DCLRE1C variant with TCR beta V- and J-gene trimming. Productive status was seen about 90% or about 30% of the time for most TCR beta V segments in an earlier analysis.

The CDR3 covers 14 residues. Germline V gene lookup returns CDR1 ENHRY and CDR2 SYGVKD. Primers for the PCR totalled 60 Vbeta and 13 Jbeta. This table comes from immunoSEQ multiplex PCR, and its TCRdb copy is limited to in-frame clones, with some not included. The data contain more than 110,000 clones, approximately 73% of them singletons. The chain recombines TRBV10-3 with TRBJ1-6; D gene uncertain. Specimen: PBMCs. The receptor was isolated from a woman between 40 and 55 years old in good health and CMV-seronegative. This CDR3 reads CAISESLGDSPLHF. The CDR3 DNA reads as TGTGCCATCAGCGAGTCCCTGGGAGATTCACCCCTCCACTTT.